This TCR beta chain is drawn from a study of cytomegalovirus exposure and HLA in healthy donors. Primers: 60 Vbeta forward and 13 Jbeta reverse. The assay was immunoSEQ multiplex PCR, and TCRdb's table has in-frame clones only and misses some. Of 110,000 or so clones in the sample, about 80% are singletons; the top ten hold 2% to 2.5%. V lost 7 bases, J lost 7 bases, and 3 bases stayed unmatched. The CDR3 covers 13 residues. The germline V gene encodes CDR1 MNHNS and CDR2 SASEGT. This receptor was obtained from a human donor in good health. The rearrangement links TRBV6-1 to TRBJ2-1; 11 bases match TRBD1. Source material: PBMCs. The CDR3 loop reads CASKGQGANEQFF. The CDR3 bases are TGTGCCAGCAAAGGACAGGGGGCAAATGAGCAGTTCTTC.